The 15 T cell receptor beta chains listed next were all sequenced from one sample in a study of a mutant IDH1 vaccine in newly diagnosed glioma (dated by TCRdb to the early 2020s). Receptor amplification or capture employed the immunoSEQ multiplex PCR assay. TCRdb provides this immuneACCESS table in a form limited to in-frame rearrangements. Some clones are lacking; in checked studies, under half of them reflect an unresolved V gene, and why the rest are absent is not known. In all, the sample holds around 40,000 clones, and approximately 84% of those were seen once. The ten largest clonotypes hold 2.4% of the sample. Taken with the paper, the label for time point translates to: week 23, last vaccination. A 20-mer mutant IDH1 peptide at 300 micrograms in Montanide made up each vaccine dose, which was injected subcutaneously together with topical imiquimod. Antigens for these TCRs are unknown. This specimen consisted of PBMCs, obtained from a glioma patient whose treatment included an IDH1 peptide vaccine. Source of these receptors: a woman under 30 with glioma. Some clones in this sample may be carry-over from other donors' samples.

This chain uses TRBV7-9 with TRBJ2-7; 10 nucleotides match TRBD2. The CDR3 runs 15 residues. Germline CDR1 and CDR2: SEHNR and FQNEAQ (reference sequence). The trim removed 7 bases at V and 2 bases at J, leaving 8 bases unmatched. CDR3 sequence reads: CASTSGLARAYEQYF. The CDR3 DNA sequence: TGTGCCAGCACCTCGGGACTAGCGCGGGCCTACGAGCAGTACTTC.

CDR3 sequence reads: CSVELVQTQYF. In nucleotides, the CDR3 is TGCAGCGTTGAACTGGTCCAGACCCAGTACTTC. V gene TRBV29-1 combines with J gene TRBJ2-5, with unresolved D. Germline lookup yields CDR1 SQVTM and CDR2 ANQGSEA. This CDR3 has 11 amino acids. The ends were cut back, 2 bases at V and 6 bases at J, with 7 bases in the middle. Full variable domain (rest looked up from reference TRBV29-1 and TRBJ2-5): SAVISQKPSRDICQRGTSLTIQCQVDSQVTMMFWYRQQPGQSLTLIATANQGSEATYESGFVIDKFPISRPNLTFSTLTVSNMSPEDSSIYLCSVELVQTQYFGPGTRLLVL.

V and J are TRBV5-6 and TRBJ2-5, with D perhaps TRBD1 (5 bases). The germline V gene encodes CDR1 SGHDT and CDR2 YYEEEE. The CDR3 has 13 residues. Between the trimmed V and J ends, which lost 0 bases and 5 bases, there was a span of 8 bases. CDR3 protein: CASSLAAGETQYF. CDR3 nucleotide sequence: TGTGCCAGCAGCTTGGCGGCAGGGGAGACCCAGTACTTC.

CDR3 DNA: TGTGCCAGCAGCTTCGGTAGCGGGGTTAAAGGGGAGACCCAGTACTTC. It encodes CASSFGSGVKGETQYF. The chain combines TRBV5-6 with TRBJ2-5; 8 nucleotides agree with TRBD2. Per germline, CDR1 SGHDT and CDR2 YYEEEE. Trimming at V came to 2 bases and at J to 5 bases, leaving 11 bases not matched to a gene. The CDR3 runs 16 residues. The entire variable domain, with the rest obtained from reference TRBV5-6 and TRBJ2-5, is as follows: DAGVTQSPTHLIKTRGQQVTLRCSPKSGHDTVSWYQQALGQGPQFIFQYYEEEERQRGNFPDRFSGHQFPNYSSELNVNALLLGDSALYLCASSFGSGVKGETQYFGPGTRLLVL.

The table lists this clone with a count of one. In nucleotides, the CDR3 is TGTGCCAGCAGTGAATTTGCGGGGGGGCTAGGGGGGAATGAGCAGTTCTTC. Protein product: CASSEFAGGLGGNEQFF. The chain links TRBV6-1 to TRBJ2-1; 9 bases align to TRBD2. V lost 2 bases to trimming and J lost 7 bases; unmatched junction nucleotides: 12. The CDR3 runs to 17 residues. CDR1 is MNHNS and CDR2 is SASEGT in the germline V gene.

The V gene is TRBV5-4, the J gene TRBJ1-3, with D possibly being TRBD1 (5 bases). Germline lookup yields CDR1 SGHNT and CDR2 YYREEE (reference sequence). The CDR3 totals 15 residues. Trimming left V 4 bases short and J 4 bases short, with 15 bases between. In nucleotides, the CDR3 is TGTGCCAGCAGCCCGGACACCGTAGAAGGAAACACCATATATTTT. Its protein product is CASSPDTVEGNTIYF.

The gene calls are TRBV6-1 and TRBJ1-3; no reliable D call. The V end was cut by 2 bases, the J end by 8 bases, with 7 bases between. This CDR3 comprises 12 residues. Germline values: CDR1 MNHNS, CDR2 SASEGT. The CDR3 DNA sequence: TGTGCCAGCAGTGAATATGGGGACACCATATATTTT. As protein: CASSEYGDTIYF.

This chain uses TRBV2 with TRBJ1-1; maybe TRBD1 (5 bases). The CDR3 has 18 amino acids. Trimming pared 6 bases from V and 0 bases from J, leaving 23 bases between. The germline CDR1 and CDR2 sequences are SNHLY and FYNNEI. The CDR3 here is CASSRLGTGDLMNTEAFF. The CDR3 nucleotides read TGTGCCAGCAGCAGATTAGGGACGGGAGATTTAATGAACACTGAAGCTTTCTTT.

V and J are TRBV4-1 and TRBJ2-4; TRBD2 aligns across 15 bases. Germline lookup yields CDR1 MGHRA and CDR2 YSYEKL. The CDR3 runs 20 residues. Trimming removed 4 bases from V and 2 bases from J; junction bases left unmatched: 12. CDR3 loop: CASSPRLGLAGGDPKNIQYF. CDR3 in DNA: TGCGCCAGCAGCCCCAGGCTTGGACTAGCGGGAGGGGATCCCAAAAACATTCAGTACTTC.

V and J are TRBV11-1 and TRBJ1-1, with unresolved D. The CDR3 totals 13 residues. The germline gives CDR1 SGHAT, CDR2 FQDESV (reference sequence). The V end lost 2 bases, the J end lost 4 bases, and 8 bases lay between the germline ends. CDR3 nucleotide sequence: TGTGCCAGCAGCTTAAGCAGAACCACTGAAGCTTTCTTT. Encoded protein: CASSLSRTTEAFF.

The chain couples TRBV12-5 to TRBJ2-1, with 8 bases matching TRBD2. V lost 7 bases to trimming and J lost 6 bases; unmatched junction nucleotides: 11. CDR3 length: 15 residues. Germline CDR1 reads LGHNT; CDR2 reads FRNRAP. CDR3 coding DNA: TGTGCTAGTGCCATAGGACTAGCAGACGGCAATGAGCAGTTCTTC. Translation: CASAIGLADGNEQFF.

The chain recombines TRBV5-1 with TRBJ1-6; D is unresolved. V lost 0 bases to trimming and J lost 0 bases, with 13 bases between them. Germline values: CDR1 SGHRS, CDR2 YFSETQ. The CDR3 spans 18 residues. The CDR3 spells CASSLASPESSYNSPLHF. CDR3 DNA: TGCGCCAGCAGCTTGGCCTCCCCGGAGAGCTCCTATAATTCACCCCTCCACTTT.

The V gene is TRBV19, the J gene TRBJ2-7; 10 bases align to TRBD1. Germline lookup yields CDR1 LNHDA and CDR2 SQIVND (reference sequence). This CDR3 has 16 residues. The V gene end was trimmed by 5 bases and the J gene end by 4 bases; junction bases not matched to a gene: 11. This chain's CDR3 is CASSVSTGQGLYEQYF. The CDR3, as DNA: TGTGCCAGTAGTGTGAGTACGGGACAGGGGTTGTACGAGCAGTACTTC.

The chain recombines TRBV11-3 with TRBJ2-2; no firm D call. Trimming left V 0 bases short and J 7 bases short, with 6 bases between. Germline loops: CDR1 SGHNT, CDR2 YENEEA. The CDR3 runs to 13 residues. The CDR3, as DNA: TGTGCCAGCAGCTTAGATCGAGGCGGGGAGCTGTTTTTT. This sequence encodes CASSLDRGGELFF.

The CDR3 nucleotides read TGTGCCAGCAGCTTGGGGCCCTCTTATGGCTACACCTTC. This encodes CASSLGPSYGYTF. The V and J genes are TRBV5-6 and TRBJ1-2; unclear D gene. The germline V gene encodes CDR1 SGHDT and CDR2 YYEEEE. V lost 0 bases to trimming and J lost 5 bases, with 8 bases between them. CDR3 length: 13 amino acids.